Sequencing of this T cell receptor beta chain was carried out in a study of blood T cell repertoires in COVID-19. As for the study in general: Acute and convalescent COVID-19 specimens originated in the United States, Italy and Spain. In each case, the material was cDNA or gDNA derived from T cells, B-cell-depleted T cells, or PBMCs.

Germline values: CDR1 SGHRS, CDR2 YFSETQ. The CDR3 contains 14 residues. V trimming: 4 bases; J trimming: 2 bases; junction bases outside the gene matches: 5. Authors' methods: Reference gene primer amplification gave estimated nucleated cell counts. Repertoires were generated with immunoSEQ multiplex PCR, while TCRdb's copy carries only in-frame clones and drops some. V, J and clone size reflect that table, while D and trimming were determined from the DNA. The sample contains approximately 68,000 clones, about 88% of which appear only once. The sample taken for sequencing was peripheral blood. The source of this sequence is a man between 70 and 80 years old with active or convalescent COVID-19. This rearrangement joins TRBV5-1 to TRBJ1-2, with 7 bases matching TRBD1. The CDR3 DNA is TGCGCCAGCAGCCCCACAGGGGCCAACTATGGCTACACCTTC. Translated: CASSPTGANYGYTF.